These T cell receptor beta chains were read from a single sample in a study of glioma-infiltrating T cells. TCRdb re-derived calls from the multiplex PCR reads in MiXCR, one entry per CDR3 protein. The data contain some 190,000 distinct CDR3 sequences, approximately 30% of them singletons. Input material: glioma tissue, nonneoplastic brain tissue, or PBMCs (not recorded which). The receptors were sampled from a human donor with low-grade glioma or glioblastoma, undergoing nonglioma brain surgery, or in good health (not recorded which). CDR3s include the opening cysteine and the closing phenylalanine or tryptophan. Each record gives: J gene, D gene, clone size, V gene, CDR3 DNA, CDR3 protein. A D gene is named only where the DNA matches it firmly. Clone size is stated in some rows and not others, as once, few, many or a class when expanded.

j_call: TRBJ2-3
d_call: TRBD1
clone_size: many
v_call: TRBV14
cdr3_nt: TGTGCCAGCAGCATCCGGACAGGGGCCACAGATACGCAGTATTTT
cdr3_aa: CASSIRTGATDTQYF

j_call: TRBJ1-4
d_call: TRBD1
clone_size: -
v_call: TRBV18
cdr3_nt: TGTGCCAGCTCATCGGGACAGGGGAGTGTAGGTGAAAAACTGTTTTTT
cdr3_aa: CASSSGQGSVGEKLFF

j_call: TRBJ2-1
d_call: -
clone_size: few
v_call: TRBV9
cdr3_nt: TGTGCCAGCAGCGTAGCTACGGACCCCGATCCCCCATACAATGAGCAGTTCTTC
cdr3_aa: CASSVATDPDPPYNEQFF

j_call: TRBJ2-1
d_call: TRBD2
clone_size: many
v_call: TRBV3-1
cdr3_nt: TGTGCCAGCAGGCTAGCGGGAGGGCCCGGAGAGCAGTTCTTC
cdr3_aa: CASRLAGGPGEQFF

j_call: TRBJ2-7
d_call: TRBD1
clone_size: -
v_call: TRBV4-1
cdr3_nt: TGCGCCAGCAGTTCCCCGGGACAGACCTACGAGCAGTACTTC
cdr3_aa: CASSSPGQTYEQYF

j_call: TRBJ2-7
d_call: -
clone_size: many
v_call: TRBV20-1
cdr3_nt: TGCAGTGCTAGAGTTGGGGGAGAGGAGTCCTACGAGCAGTACTTC
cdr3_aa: CSARVGGEESYEQYF

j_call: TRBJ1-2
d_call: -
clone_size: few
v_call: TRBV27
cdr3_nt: TGTGCCAGCAAACCCCAGGGTGAAAGGTATGGAGACACCTTC
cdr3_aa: CASKPQGERYGDTF

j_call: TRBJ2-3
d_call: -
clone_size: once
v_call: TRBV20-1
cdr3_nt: TGCAGTGCTTATAGAAGGCTTGGGACAGATACGCAGTATTTT
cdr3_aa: CSAYRRLGTDTQYF

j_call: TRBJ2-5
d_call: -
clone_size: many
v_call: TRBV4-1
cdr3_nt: TGCGCCAGCAGCCAAGATACCACACCCGAAGAGACCCAGTACTTC
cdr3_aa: CASSQDTTPEETQYF

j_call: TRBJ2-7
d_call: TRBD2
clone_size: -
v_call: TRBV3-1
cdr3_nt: TGTGCCATCAACGGGACTAGCGGGACCTCTTTCGAGCAGTACTTC
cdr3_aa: CAINGTSGTSFEQYF

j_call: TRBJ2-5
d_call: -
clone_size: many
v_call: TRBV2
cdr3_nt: TGTGCCAGCAGCCTTTCAAGCCAAGAGACCCAGTACTTC
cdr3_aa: CASSLSSQETQYF

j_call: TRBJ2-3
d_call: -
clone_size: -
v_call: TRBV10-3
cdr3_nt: TGTGCCATCAGTGAGGGGGAGCGAACTAGCACAGATACGCAGTATTTT
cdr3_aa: CAISEGERTSTDTQYF

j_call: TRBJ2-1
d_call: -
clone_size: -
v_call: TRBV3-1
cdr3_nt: TGTGCCAGCAGCCAAGATCTTATAGTTGCTGAGCAGTTCTTC
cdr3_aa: CASSQDLIVAEQFF

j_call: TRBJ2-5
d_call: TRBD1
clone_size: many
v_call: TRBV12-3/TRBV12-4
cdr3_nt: TGTGCCAGCAGTTTACGAGGACAGGGGCGACACCAAGAGACCCAGTACTTC
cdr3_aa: CASSLRGQGRHQETQYF

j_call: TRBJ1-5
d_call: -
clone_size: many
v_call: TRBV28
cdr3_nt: TGTGCCAGCAGTTTGCGAGGACCTCAGCCCCAGCATTTT
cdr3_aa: CASSLRGPQPQHF

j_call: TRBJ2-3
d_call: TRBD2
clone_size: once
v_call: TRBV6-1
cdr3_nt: TGTGCCAGCACGTCTAGCGGGAGGACTAGCACAGATACGCAGTATTTT
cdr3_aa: CASTSSGRTSTDTQYF

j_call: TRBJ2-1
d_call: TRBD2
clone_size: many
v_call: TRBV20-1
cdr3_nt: TGCAGTGCTAGTATTCCCAGCGGGAGTAATGAGCAGTTCTTC
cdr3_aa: CSASIPSGSNEQFF

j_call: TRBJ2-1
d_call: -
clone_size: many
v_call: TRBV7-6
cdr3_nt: TGTGCCAGCAGCTTATTAATACATGGGAGCCCCAGTCCCCCCTACAATGAGCAGTTCTTC
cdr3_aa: CASSLLIHGSPSPPYNEQFF

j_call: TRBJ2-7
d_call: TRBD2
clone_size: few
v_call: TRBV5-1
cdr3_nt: TGCGCCAGCAGCTTGGTGGCGATTGCGGGAGCCAACGAGCAGTACTTC
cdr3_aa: CASSLVAIAGANEQYF

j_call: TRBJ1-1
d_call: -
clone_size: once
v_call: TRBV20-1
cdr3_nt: TGCAGTGCTAGGGGTTGCCTACGAACTGAAGCTTTCTTT
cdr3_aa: CSARGCLRTEAFF

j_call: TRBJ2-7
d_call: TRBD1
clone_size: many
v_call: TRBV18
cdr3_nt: TGTGCCAGCTCACCACCGACCGGGACAGGGTCCTACGAGCAGTACTTC
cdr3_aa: CASSPPTGTGSYEQYF

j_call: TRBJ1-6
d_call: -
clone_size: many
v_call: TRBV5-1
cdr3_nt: TGCGCCAGCAGCTTTTCGACTGGTGCAGAATCCCTCCACTTT
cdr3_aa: CASSFSTGAESLHF

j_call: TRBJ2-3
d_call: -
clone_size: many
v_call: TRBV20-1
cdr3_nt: TGCAGTGCCCAATCCGGGCTGGCTGCAGATACGCAGTATTTT
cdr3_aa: CSAQSGLAADTQYF

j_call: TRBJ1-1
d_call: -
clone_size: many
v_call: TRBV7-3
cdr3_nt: TGTGCCAGCAGACCCGGGACAACGAACACTGAAGCTTTCTTT
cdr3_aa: CASRPGTTNTEAFF

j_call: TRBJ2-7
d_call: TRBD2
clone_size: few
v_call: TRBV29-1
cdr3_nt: TGCAGCGTTGCCACTAGCGGGTTCTACGAGCAGTACTTC
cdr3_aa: CSVATSGFYEQYF

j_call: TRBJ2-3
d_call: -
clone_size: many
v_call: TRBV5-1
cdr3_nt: TGCGCCAGCAGCTGGTCGGGGGGCACAGATACGCAGTATTTT
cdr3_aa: CASSWSGGTDTQYF

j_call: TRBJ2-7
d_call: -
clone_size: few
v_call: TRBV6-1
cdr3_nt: TGTGCCAGCAGCTCCCTCCTTAACTACGAGCAGTACTTC
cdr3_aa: CASSSLLNYEQYF

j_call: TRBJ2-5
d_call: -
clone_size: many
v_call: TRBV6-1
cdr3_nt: TGTGCCAGCAGTGTGGCGTCGTCAGAGACCCAGTACTTC
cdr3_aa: CASSVASSETQYF

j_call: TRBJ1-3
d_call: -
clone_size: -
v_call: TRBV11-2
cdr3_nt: TGTGCCAGCACCCCAATGGGCAGCCCATACTCTGGAAACACCATATATTTT
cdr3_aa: CASTPMGSPYSGNTIYF

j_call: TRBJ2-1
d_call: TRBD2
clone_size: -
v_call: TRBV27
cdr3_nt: TGTGCCAGCAGGCCGACTAGCGGGAGAAGAAATGAGCAGTCCTTC
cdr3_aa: CASRPTSGRRNEQSF

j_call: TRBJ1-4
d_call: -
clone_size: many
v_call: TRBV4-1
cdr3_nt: TGCGCCAGCAGCCCATACAGGCTACGAAATGAAAAACTGTTTTTT
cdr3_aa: CASSPYRLRNEKLFF

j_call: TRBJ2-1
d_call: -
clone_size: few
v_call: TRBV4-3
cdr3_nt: TGCGCCAGCAGCCCCTCAAGGGCTGGGGAGCAGTTCTTC
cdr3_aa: CASSPSRAGEQFF

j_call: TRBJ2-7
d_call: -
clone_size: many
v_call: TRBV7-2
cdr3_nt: TGTGCCAGCAGCTTGGGCGCTTCCAGTTACGAGCAGTACTTC
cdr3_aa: CASSLGASSYEQYF

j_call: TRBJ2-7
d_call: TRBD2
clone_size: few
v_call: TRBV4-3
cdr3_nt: TGCGCCAGCAGCCAAAATCTAGCGGACCGCAGCTCCTACGAGCAGTACTTC
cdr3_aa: CASSQNLADRSSYEQYF

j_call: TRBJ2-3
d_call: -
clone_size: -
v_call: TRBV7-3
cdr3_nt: TGTGCCAGCAGCTACACAGGGACTGGCCCCGCAGATACGCAGTATTTT
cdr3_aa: CASSYTGTGPADTQYF

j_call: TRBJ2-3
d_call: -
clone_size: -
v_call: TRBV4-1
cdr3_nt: TGCGCCAGCAGCCTCCAGCGGGTCCTTCCAGATACGCAGTATTTT
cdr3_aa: CASSLQRVLPDTQYF

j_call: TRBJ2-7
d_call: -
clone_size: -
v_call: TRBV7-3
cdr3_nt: TGTGCCAGCAGCTTGGGGTCAGGGCCCTACGAGCAGTACTTC
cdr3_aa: CASSLGSGPYEQYF

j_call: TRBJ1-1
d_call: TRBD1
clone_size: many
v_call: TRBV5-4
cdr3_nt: TGTGCCAGCAGCATACAGGGGGGCACTGAAGCTTTCTTT
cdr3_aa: CASSIQGGTEAFF

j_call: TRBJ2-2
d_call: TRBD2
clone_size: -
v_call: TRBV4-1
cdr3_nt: TGCGCCAGCAGCCGGGGGGCGGCGACTAGCGGGAGTGCCGGGGAGCTGTTTTTT
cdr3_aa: CASSRGAATSGSAGELFF

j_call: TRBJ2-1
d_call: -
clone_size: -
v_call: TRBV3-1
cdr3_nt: TGTGCCAGCAGCCAAGGTTTGGACCAATACAATGGGCAGTTCTTC
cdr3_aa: CASSQGLDQYNGQFF

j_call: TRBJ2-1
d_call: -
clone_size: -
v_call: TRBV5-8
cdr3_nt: TGTGCCAGCAGCTTGGATGACTCTGAGCAGTTCTTC
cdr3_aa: CASSLDDSEQFF

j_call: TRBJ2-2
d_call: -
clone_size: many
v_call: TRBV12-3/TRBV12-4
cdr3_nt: TGTGCCAGCAGTTTTGTACTATCCGGGGAGCTGTTTTTT
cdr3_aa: CASSFVLSGELFF

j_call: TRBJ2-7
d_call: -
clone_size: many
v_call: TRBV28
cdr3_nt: TGTGCCAGCACCACTGCCTACGAGCAGTACTTC
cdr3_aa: CASTTAYEQYF

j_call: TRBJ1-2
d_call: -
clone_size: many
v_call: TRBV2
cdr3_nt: TGTGCCAGCAGTCCCAGGGCGGGTGGGAACTATGGCTACACCTTC
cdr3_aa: CASSPRAGGNYGYTF

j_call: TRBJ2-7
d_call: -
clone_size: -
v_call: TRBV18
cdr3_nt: TGTGCCAGCTCACGGGAGCTAGACCTCTACGAGCAGTACTTC
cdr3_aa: CASSRELDLYEQYF

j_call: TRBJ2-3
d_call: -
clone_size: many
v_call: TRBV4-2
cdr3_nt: TGTGCCAGCAGCCAAGATGGAGGAACAGATACGCAGTATTTT
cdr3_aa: CASSQDGGTDTQYF

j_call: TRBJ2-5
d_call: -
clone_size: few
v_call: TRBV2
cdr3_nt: TGTGCCAGCAGCGAAGACACCACCTTGAGTCCGCGGTACTTC
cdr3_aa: CASSEDTTLSPRYF

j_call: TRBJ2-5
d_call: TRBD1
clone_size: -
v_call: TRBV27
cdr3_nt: TGTGCCAGCAGTTTGGGACAGGGGGGCTCCGGAGAGACCCAGTACTTC
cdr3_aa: CASSLGQGGSGETQYF

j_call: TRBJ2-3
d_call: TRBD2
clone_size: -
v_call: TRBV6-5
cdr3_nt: TGTGCCAGCAGTCCAACCACTAGCGGGGGCACAGATACGCAGTATTTT
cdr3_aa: CASSPTTSGGTDTQYF